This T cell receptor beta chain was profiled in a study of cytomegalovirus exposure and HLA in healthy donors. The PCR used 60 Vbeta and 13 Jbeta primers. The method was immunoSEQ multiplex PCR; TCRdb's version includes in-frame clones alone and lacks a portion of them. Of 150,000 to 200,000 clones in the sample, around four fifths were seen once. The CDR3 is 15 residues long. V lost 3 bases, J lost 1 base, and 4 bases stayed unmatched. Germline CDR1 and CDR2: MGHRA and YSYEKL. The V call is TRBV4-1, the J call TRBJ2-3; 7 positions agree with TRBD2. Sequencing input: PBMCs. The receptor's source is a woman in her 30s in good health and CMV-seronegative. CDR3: CASSQIGGGTDTQYF. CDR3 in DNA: TGCGCCAGCAGCCAGATTGGGGGGGGCACAGATACGCAGTATTTT.